A selection of T cell receptor beta chains follows, all from one sample in a study of T cell responses to AZD1222 COVID-19 vaccine. Sequencing used immunoSEQ multiplex PCR; TCRdb keeps in-frame clones, though not all of them. The table has 95,000 or so clones, just over 90% seen once. The input for sequencing was peripheral blood, taken 28 days after the second AZD1222 dose. These receptors were taken from an adult who received the AZD1222 COVID-19 vaccine. The CDR3 runs from the conserved cysteine through the conserved F or W. The D gene is left open where the match is weak. Some rows have no size entry. The others give once, few or many, or a class for an expanded clone.

d_gene	v_gene	j_gene	abundance	CDR3aa	CDR3nt
TRBD1	TRBV5-5	TRBJ1-1	-	CASSFAGQSDEAFF	TGTGCCAGCAGCTTCGCGGGACAGTCAGATGAAGCTTTCTTT
TRBD2	TRBV7-9	TRBJ2-7	-	CATTTPSGIYEQYF	TGTGCCACCACAACCCCTAGCGGGATATACGAGCAGTACTTC
-	TRBV5-1	TRBJ2-3	-	CASSLGYTDTQYF	TGCGCCAGCAGCCTGGGGTACACAGATACGCAGTATTTT
-	TRBV10-3	TRBJ2-3	-	CAISESRRSVGTDTQYF	TGTGCCATCAGTGAGTCGAGGCGTTCAGTTGGGACAGATACGCAGTATTTT
-	TRBV5-4	TRBJ2-3	-	CASSRDGPGDTDTQYF	TGTGCCAGCAGCAGGGATGGCCCAGGGGACACAGATACGCAGTATTTT
TRBD1	TRBV5-6	TRBJ2-7	-	CASSTYRGRDEQYF	TGTGCCAGCAGCACCTACAGGGGAAGGGACGAGCAGTACTTC
-	TRBV7-9	TRBJ1-4	-	CASSSTQVDEKLFF	TGTGCCAGCAGCTCCACCCAAGTTGATGAAAAACTGTTTTTT
TRBD1	TRBV27	TRBJ2-2	-	CASNTGTGNTGELFF	TGTGCCAGCAACACCGGGACAGGGAACACCGGGGAGCTGTTTTTT
-	TRBV5-1	TRBJ2-7	-	CASSFRGGDYEQYF	TGCGCCAGCAGCTTTCGAGGGGGGGACTACGAGCAGTACTTC
-	TRBV30	TRBJ2-4	-	CAWSVLGGIQYF	TGTGCCTGGAGTGTACTGGGGGGCATTCAGTACTTC
-	TRBV4-3	TRBJ2-1	-	CASSQDRMTTGTVYNEQFF	TGCGCCAGCAGCCAAGACCGAATGACAACCGGGACGGTTTACAATGAGCAGTTCTTC
TRBD1	TRBV2	TRBJ1-2	-	CASSATGTYGYTF	TGTGCCAGCAGTGCGACAGGGACGTATGGCTACACCTTC
TRBD1	TRBV5-1	TRBJ1-4	-	CASSPGGTNEKLFF	TGCGCCAGCAGCCCAGGGGGCACTAATGAAAAACTGTTTTTT
-	TRBV19	TRBJ2-7	once	CASSPQSTYEQYF	TGTGCCAGTTCCCCTCAATCTACCTACGAGCAGTACTTC
TRBD1	TRBV28	TRBJ1-3	-	CASSSDRIRGNTIYF	TGTGCCAGCAGTTCGGACAGGATTCGGGGAAACACCATATATTTT
TRBD2	TRBV10-3	TRBJ2-2	-	CATLAGFDGTGELFF	TGTGCCACCTTAGCGGGATTCGATGGCACCGGGGAGCTGTTTTTT
-	TRBV3-1/TRBV3-2	TRBJ2-2	-	CASSQDPGVGTGELFF	TGTGCCAGCAGCCAAGACCCGGGAGTGGGGACCGGGGAGCTGTTTTTT
TRBD1	TRBV10-2	TRBJ1-2	-	CASNPDRELYGYTF	TGCGCCAGCAACCCAGACAGGGAGCTGTATGGCTACACCTTC
-	TRBV6-1	TRBJ1-6	-	CASSELSGGPGSYNSPLHF	TGTGCCAGCAGTGAACTTAGTGGAGGTCCGGGCTCCTATAATTCACCCCTCCACTTT
-	TRBV29-1	TRBJ2-3	-	CSVALGEVTDTQYF	TGCAGCGTAGCATTGGGGGAGGTCACAGATACGCAGTATTTT
-	TRBV28	TRBJ1-3	once	CASTKAGNTIYF	TGTGCCAGCACCAAAGCTGGAAACACCATATATTTT
-	TRBV5-1	TRBJ1-2	-	CASSREGRSNYGYTF	TGCGCCAGCAGTAGGGAGGGCAGATCAAACTATGGCTACACCTTC
-	TRBV2	TRBJ2-7	once	CASSGDSYEQYF	TGTGCCAGCAGCGGAGACTCCTACGAGCAGTACTTC
-	TRBV19	TRBJ2-4	-	CASSMRGAGRAKNIQYF	TGTGCCAGTAGTATGAGGGGGGCAGGGAGGGCCAAAAACATTCAGTACTTC
TRBD1	TRBV10-2	TRBJ2-7	-	CASSLGTGGGYEQYF	TGCGCCAGCAGTCTCGGGACAGGGGGCGGTTACGAGCAGTACTTC
-	TRBV7-2	TRBJ2-5	once	CASSPRGAPGETQYF	TGTGCCAGCAGCCCTAGGGGTGCCCCTGGGGAGACCCAGTACTTC
-	TRBV2	TRBJ2-1	-	CASSEQGLNEQFF	TGTGCCAGCAGTGAACAGGGGTTGAATGAGCAGTTCTTC
-	TRBV27	TRBJ2-7	once	CASSLKGVTTYEQYF	TGTGCCAGCAGTTTAAAGGGGGTAACTACCTACGAGCAGTACTTC
-	TRBV18	TRBJ2-5	-	CASSPITQETQYF	TGTGCCAGCTCGCCCATAACTCAAGAGACCCAGTACTTC
-	TRBV6-2/TRBV6-3	TRBJ2-5	-	CASSGTPGETQYF	TGTGCCAGCAGTGGGACGCCCGGCGAGACCCAGTACTTC
-	TRBV5-1	TRBJ2-1	-	CARGGAESPSYNEQFF	TGCGCCAGGGGGGGAGCGGAATCCCCCTCCTACAATGAGCAGTTCTTC
TRBD1	TRBV15	TRBJ1-6	-	CATSRGTGSNSPLHF	TGTGCCACCAGCAGAGGGACAGGGTCAAATTCACCCCTCCACTTT
-	TRBV29-1	TRBJ1-1	-	CSANDKNTEAFF	TGCAGCGCCAATGACAAGAACACTGAAGCTTTCTTT
TRBD2	TRBV19	TRBJ2-3	-	CASSLWWGLEATQYF	TGTGCCAGTAGTCTCTGGTGGGGACTAGAGGCTACGCAGTATTTT
-	TRBV3-1/TRBV3-2	TRBJ2-7	-	CASSRAGTLIYEQYF	TGTGCCAGCAGCCGTGCCGGGACACTTATCTACGAGCAGTACTTC
-	TRBV6-2/TRBV6-3	TRBJ1-5	once	CASSYVDTTYSNQPQHF	TGTGCCAGCAGTTACGTGGACACCACCTATAGCAATCAGCCCCAGCATTTT
-	TRBV6-1	TRBJ1-1	-	CASSDLWDGAEAFF	TGTGCCAGCAGTGATCTTTGGGACGGGGCTGAAGCTTTCTTT
-	TRBV11-2	TRBJ2-1	-	CASSRGQLARNEQFF	TGTGCCAGCAGTAGGGGGCAACTAGCGCGGAATGAGCAGTTCTTC
TRBD2	TRBV28	TRBJ2-3	-	CASTQGRAPDTQYF	TGTGCCAGCACCCAAGGGAGGGCCCCAGATACGCAGTATTTT
-	TRBV5-4	TRBJ2-1	-	CASSPEVRQSNEQFF	TGTGCCAGCAGCCCGGAGGTCAGGCAGAGCAATGAGCAGTTCTTC
-	TRBV7-9	TRBJ2-1	once	CASSLGPSGNRNEQFF	TGTGCCAGCAGCTTAGGTCCCTCAGGGAATCGCAATGAGCAGTTCTTC
-	TRBV21-1	TRBJ1-5	-	CASSKGKPVDRGDQPQHF	TGTGCCAGCAGCAAAGGGAAGCCGGTAGACAGGGGTGATCAGCCCCAGCATTTT
TRBD2	TRBV4-2	TRBJ2-1	once	CASSQVAGGPNNEQFF	TGTGCCAGCAGCCAGGTAGCGGGAGGGCCCAACAATGAGCAGTTCTTC
-	TRBV19	TRBJ2-7	-	CASSGDYEQYF	TGTGCCAGTAGTGGGGACTACGAGCAGTACTTC
-	TRBV9	TRBJ1-1	-	CASSVSWGGTEAFF	TGTGCCAGCAGCGTTTCTTGGGGTGGCACTGAAGCTTTCTTT
-	TRBV28	TRBJ1-4	-	CASSYSGENEKLFF	TGTGCCAGCAGTTACTCAGGGGAGAATGAAAAACTGTTTTTT
TRBD2	TRBV28	TRBJ2-2	few	CASSSPGLAGSNTGELFF	TGTGCCAGCAGTTCTCCGGGACTAGCGGGGTCGAACACCGGGGAGCTGTTTTTT
-	TRBV19	TRBJ1-1	-	CASSPGGGMNTEAFF	TGTGCCAGTAGTCCTGGTGGGGGAATGAACACTGAAGCTTTCTTT
-	TRBV2	TRBJ1-3	-	CASSQLDNTGNTIYF	TGTGCCAGCAGTCAGTTAGACAATACTGGAAACACCATATATTTT
TRBD1	TRBV9	TRBJ1-1	-	CASSKREGAHTEAFF	TGTGCCAGCAGCAAACGGGAGGGGGCACACACTGAAGCTTTCTTT
TRBD2	TRBV24-1	TRBJ2-3	-	CATSLAGDSTDTQYF	TGTGCCACCAGTCTAGCGGGCGACTCAACAGATACGCAGTATTTT
TRBD1	TRBV28	TRBJ2-3	-	CASSFLGGIGTDTQYF	TGTGCCAGCAGTTTTCTAGGGGGCATAGGCACAGATACGCAGTATTTT
TRBD1	TRBV7-9	TRBJ2-5	-	CASSYGNTGGETQYF	TGTGCCAGCAGCTACGGGAACACAGGGGGAGAGACCCAGTACTTC
TRBD1	TRBV18	TRBJ2-1	-	CASSPRQGAEGGGKFF	TGTGCCAGCTCACCACGGCAGGGGGCTGAAGGGGGAGGAAAGTTCTTC
-	TRBV28	TRBJ2-7	-	CASSLFNYEQYF	TGTGCCAGCAGTTTATTTAATTACGAGCAGTACTTC